Below, 28 T cell receptor beta chains from the same sample are listed, as sequenced in a study of identifying expanded T cells in peripheral blood. The assay was immunoSEQ multiplex PCR, and TCRdb's table has in-frame clones only and misses some. The top ten hold 5.6% of the sample, which has more than 75,000 clones, approximately 86% seen once. The sequencing input was blood. Every receptor here comes from a person aged 18-69 years in good health.

This clone was observed once. The chain uses TRBV6-6 and TRBJ1-2, with D possibly being TRBD1 (5 bases). From germline, CDR1 is MNHNY and CDR2 SVGAGI (reference sequence). CDR3 length: 15 amino acids. The ends were cut back, 4 bases at V and 4 bases at J, with 16 bases in the middle. In DNA, the CDR3 is TGTGCCAGCAGTTCACTCCGGCAGGGAGGCTATGGCTACACCTTC. It translates to CASSSLRQGGYGYTF.

The chain is built from TRBV15 and TRBJ2-1; TRBD2 is a possible D gene (6 bases). Trimming shortened V by 9 bases and J by 2 bases, and 14 bases separated the two germline ends. Germline values: CDR1 LNHNV, CDR2 YYDKDF (reference sequence). The CDR3 sequence is 14 residues long. CDR3 in amino acids: CATSGGIPYNEQFF. CDR3 nucleotide sequence: TGTGCCACTTCAGGCGGGATCCCCTACAATGAGCAGTTCTTC.

The rearrangement uses TRBV27 and TRBJ2-4; D is unclear. V was cut by 4 bases and J by 0 bases, with 7 bases left in between. The germline V gene encodes CDR1 MNHEY and CDR2 SMNVEV (reference sequence). The CDR3 contains 14 residues. The CDR3 loop is CASSSPLAKNIQYF. CDR3 coding DNA: TGTGCCAGCAGTTCCCCGTTAGCCAAAAACATTCAGTACTTC.

This clone has only one observation. The chain links TRBV7-2 to TRBJ1-6; 8 bases line up with TRBD1. Germline trimming cut 3 bases from V and 10 bases from J; bases unmatched to any gene: 8. This CDR3 is 15 amino acids long. From germline, CDR1 is SGHTA and CDR2 FQGNSA. CDR3 sequence reads: CASSFGQGMGSPLHF. The CDR3 nucleotides read TGTGCCAGCAGCTTCGGACAGGGAATGGGATCACCCCTCCACTTT.

The genes are TRBV18 and TRBJ2-3; the match to TRBD1 covers 7 bases. The CDR3 extends over 15 amino acids. In germline, CDR1 is KGHSH, CDR2 LQKENI. J lost 0 bases, V lost 0 bases, and 0 bases had no gene match. CDR3 amino acids: CASSPPGGSTDTQYF. DNA for the CDR3: TGTGCCAGCTCACCACCAGGGGGCAGCACAGATACGCAGTATTTT.

J is TRBJ2-7 and V is TRBV4-3; TRBD2 is a possible D gene (5 bases). The CDR3 extends over 15 amino acids. CDR1 and CDR2 from the germline V gene are LGHNA and YSLEER. V was pared by 0 bases and J by 1 base, with 10 bases between. The CDR3 here is CASSQERLTSYEQYF. Here the CDR3 DNA reads TGCGCCAGCAGCCAAGAGCGACTAACGTCCTACGAGCAGTACTTC.

This chain uses TRBV5-1 with TRBJ2-7, with TRBD1 as a possible D gene (5 bases). Germline loops: CDR1 SGHRS, CDR2 YFSETQ. This CDR3 is built from 14 residues. V lost 0 bases, J lost 3 bases, and 10 bases lay in between. CDR3 DNA: TGCGCCAGCAGCTTGGGACAGACCGGCTACGAGCAGTACTTC. Translating it yields CASSLGQTGYEQYF.

The chain uses TRBV4-3 and TRBJ2-7; TRBD1 aligns across 9 bases. Germline CDR1 reads LGHNA; CDR2 reads YSLEER. V lost 1 base to trimming and J lost 6 bases; unmatched junction nucleotides: 7. The CDR3 runs to 15 residues. The CDR3 here is CASSQATGTGSEQYF. Here the CDR3 DNA reads TGCGCCAGCAGCCAAGCCACCGGGACAGGGAGCGAGCAGTACTTC.

The CDR3 region is CASSQDLRVGNTIYF. CDR3 coding DNA: TGTGCCAGCAGCCAAGATCTGAGGGTTGGAAACACCATATATTTT. This chain links TRBV14 with TRBJ1-3, with no clear D. The CDR3 consists of 15 residues. With 0 bases removed from V and 3 bases from J, the gap between germline ends came to 9 bases. Germline CDR1 SGHDN, CDR2 FVKESK.

The chain combines TRBV4-1 with TRBJ1-1; a weak D match, TRBD1 (5 bases). CDR1 is MGHRA, CDR2 YSYEKL, per germline. V lost 7 bases to trimming and J lost 1 base, with 13 bases between them. The CDR3 spans 14 residues. The DNA for the CDR3 is TGCGCCAGCACGTCGAGACAGCCGAACACTGAAGCTTTCTTT. The encoded protein is CASTSRQPNTEAFF.

The rearrangement links TRBV6-5 to TRBJ1-1, with D perhaps matching TRBD1 (5 bases). Trimming shortened V by 0 bases and J by 7 bases, and 15 bases separated the two germline ends. The CDR3 consists of 15 residues. The germline V gene encodes CDR1 MNHEY and CDR2 SVGAGI. CDR3 loop: CASSYSPGMGLEAFF. The CDR3 nucleotides are TGTGCCAGCAGTTACTCGCCAGGGATGGGACTTGAAGCTTTCTTT.

This chain uses TRBV7-3 with TRBJ2-1; tentative D call: TRBD1 (5 bases). Germline assignment: CDR1 SGHTA and CDR2 FQGTGA. The CDR3 has 13 residues. V lost 5 bases, J lost 7 bases, and 12 bases lay in between. The DNA for the CDR3 is TGTGCCAGCAGCGCCCAAGCAGGGAATGAGCAGTTCTTC. The encoded protein is CASSAQAGNEQFF. Combining the CDR3 with reference TRBV7-3 and TRBJ2-1 gives the whole variable domain GAGVSQTPSNKVTEKGKYVELRCDPISGHTALYWYRQSLGQGPEFLIYFQGTGAADDSGLPNDRFFAVRPEGSVSTLKIQRTERGDSAVYLCASSAQAGNEQFFGPGTRLTVL.

The chain links TRBV4-1 to TRBJ2-7, with D perhaps matching TRBD1 or TRBD2 (5 bases each). The germline V and J ends were trimmed by 0 bases and 6 bases, with 15 bases remaining between them. The CDR3 runs 15 residues. From germline, CDR1 is MGHRA and CDR2 YSYEKL. The DNA for the CDR3 is TGCGCCAGCAGCCAAGATATGGGGGTGTACGGCGAGCAGTACTTC. Protein: CASSQDMGVYGEQYF.

The chain recombines TRBV7-9 with TRBJ1-6, with 8 positions matching TRBD1. CDR1 is SEHNR and CDR2 is FQNEAQ in the germline V gene (reference sequence). This CDR3 spans 13 amino acids. Trimming at V came to 8 bases and at J to 10 bases, leaving 7 bases not matched to a gene. The CDR3 coding sequence is TGTGCCAGCCGATCGACAGGGGAATCACCCCTCCACTTT. Its translation: CASRSTGESPLHF.

The chain employs TRBV4-1 and TRBJ2-5, with a tentative D call TRBD1 (6 bases). Germline lookup yields CDR1 MGHRA and CDR2 YSYEKL. The V end lost 6 bases, the J end lost 7 bases, and 12 bases lay between the germline ends. CDR3 size: 12 residues. CDR3 bases: TGCGCCAGCAGTCCTCGAGGGGGGACCCAGTACTTC. Translation: CASSPRGGTQYF.

The rearrangement joins TRBV29-1 to TRBJ1-2; no clear D gene. The germline gives CDR1 SQVTM, CDR2 ANQGSEA. This CDR3 has 12 amino acids. Trimming removed 3 bases from V and 4 bases from J, with 9 bases in between. As DNA, the CDR3 is TGCAGCGTTGAGGGCACTAGCTATGGCTACACCTTC. This gives the protein CSVEGTSYGYTF. The whole variable domain, filled in from reference TRBV29-1 and TRBJ1-2, reads SAVISQKPSRDICQRGTSLTIQCQVDSQVTMMFWYRQQPGQSLTLIATANQGSEATYESGFVIDKFPISRPNLTFSTLTVSNMSPEDSSIYLCSVEGTSYGYTFGSGTRLTVV.

The chain is built from TRBV6-6 and TRBJ2-3, with a tentative D call TRBD2 (5 bases). CDR1 and CDR2 (germline): MNHNY, SVGAGI (reference sequence). V gave up 10 bases and J gave up 8 bases, with 19 bases separating them. The CDR3 has 13 amino acids. CDR3 in amino acids: CAIENDGIGTQYF. Here the CDR3 DNA reads TGTGCCATCGAAAACGACGGGATCGGTACGCAGTATTTT.

The CDR3 bases are TGTGCCAGCAGCCAATCGGGGTCTGCGTATCAGCCCCAGCATTTT. This codes for CASSQSGSAYQPQHF. The chain has TRBV16 and TRBJ1-5; the D is unclear. This CDR3 region has 15 residues. Germline V gene lookup returns CDR1 KGHSY and CDR2 FQNENV. With 0 bases removed from V and 5 bases from J, the gap between germline ends came to 11 bases.

The V and J genes are TRBV7-9 and TRBJ1-6; D remains ambiguous. This CDR3 comprises 13 residues. The V gene's germline CDR1 is SEHNR and CDR2 FQNEAQ (reference sequence). V was trimmed by 4 bases and J by 7 bases, leaving 8 bases between them. CDR3 in amino acids: CASSWIGNSPLHF. The CDR3 DNA follows: TGTGCCAGCAGCTGGATAGGAAATTCACCCCTCCACTTT.

The genes are TRBV6-5 and TRBJ2-2; possible D gene TRBD2, 5 bases. Germline V CDR1 and CDR2: MNHEY, SVGAGI. The V end lost 0 bases, the J end lost 7 bases, and 15 bases lay between the germline ends. CDR3 length equals 16 residues. The CDR3 reads CASSYSSWTGFGELFF. The CDR3 DNA sequence: TGTGCCAGCAGTTACTCTTCTTGGACGGGATTCGGGGAGCTGTTTTTT.

The J gene is TRBJ1-1, the V gene TRBV13; D is possibly TRBD1 (6 bases). The CDR3 loop spans 15 amino acids. V gave up 3 bases and J gave up 4 bases, with 15 bases separating them. Germline V gene sequence: CDR1 PRHDT, CDR2 FYEKMQ (reference sequence). CDR3 DNA sequence: TGTGCCAGCAGCTTTGGCGGCCCACAGGGCACTGAAGCTTTCTTT. Its translation is CASSFGGPQGTEAFF.

The CDR3 region is CAISGSKGQTYGYTF. The CDR3 coding sequence is TGTGCCATCAGTGGATCTAAGGGACAGACTTATGGCTACACCTTC. V is TRBV10-3 and J is TRBJ1-2, with 7 positions matching TRBD1. The junction had 10 bases not matched to a gene; V was cut back by 4 bases and J by 5 bases. The CDR3 contains 15 residues. CDR1 is ENHRY and CDR2 is SYGVKD in the germline V gene.

The chain is built from TRBV11-2 and TRBJ2-7; D is ambiguous. The ends were cut back, 5 bases at V and 7 bases at J, with 9 bases in the middle. CDR3 length: 11 amino acids. Germline V gene data show CDR1 as SGHAT and CDR2 as FQNNGV. The DNA for the CDR3 is TGTGCCAGCAGCCCCGCGTGGGAGCAGTACTTC. It translates to CASSPAWEQYF.

The gene calls are TRBV25-1 and TRBJ1-1; unclear D gene. The CDR3 spans 13 residues. Trimming shortened V by 6 bases and J by 7 bases, and 15 bases separated the two germline ends. CDR1 is MGHDK and CDR2 is SYGVNS in the germline V gene. For the CDR3, the DNA is TGTGCCAGCAGCCTTAGTGCCGGGTTTGAAGCTTTCTTT. It is translated as CASSLSAGFEAFF.

V and J are TRBV5-1 and TRBJ1-4; D remains unclear. CDR3 length equals 15 residues. Germline CDR1 reads SGHRS; CDR2 reads YFSETQ. With 1 base removed from V and 0 bases from J, the gap between germline ends came to 7 bases. DNA for the CDR3: TGCGCCAGCAGCTTGAACGGGGCAACTAATGAAAAACTGTTTTTT. Protein product: CASSLNGATNEKLFF.

The chain links TRBV15 to TRBJ2-3; D gene ambiguous. Germline lookup yields CDR1 LNHNV and CDR2 YYDKDF (reference sequence). The germline V and J ends were trimmed by 0 bases and 0 bases, with 7 bases remaining between them. The CDR3 is 15 residues long. CDR3 region: CATSREILSTDTQYF. The CDR3 coding sequence is TGTGCCACCAGCAGAGAAATTCTTAGCACAGATACGCAGTATTTT.

This clone turned up a few times. The rearrangement uses TRBV7-8 and TRBJ2-3, with TRBD1 matching 7 bases. The CDR3 has 17 amino acids. The V gene's germline CDR1 is SGHVS and CDR2 FQNEAQ. The V gene end was trimmed by 5 bases and the J gene end by 0 bases; junction bases not matched to a gene: 11. The CDR3 region is CASSKQIQGYSTDTQYF. The CDR3 DNA is TGTGCCAGCAGCAAACAGATACAGGGGTATAGCACAGATACGCAGTATTTT.

The chain couples TRBV5-4 to TRBJ1-6, with TRBD1 as a possible D gene (5 bases). Per germline, CDR1 SGHNT and CDR2 YYREEE (reference sequence). CDR3 length: 15 amino acids. The V end was cut by 0 bases, the J end by 7 bases, with 11 bases between. CDR3 DNA: TGTGCCAGCAGCTTGGTAGGGGTTGAGAATTCACCCCTCCACTTT. Its protein is CASSLVGVENSPLHF.